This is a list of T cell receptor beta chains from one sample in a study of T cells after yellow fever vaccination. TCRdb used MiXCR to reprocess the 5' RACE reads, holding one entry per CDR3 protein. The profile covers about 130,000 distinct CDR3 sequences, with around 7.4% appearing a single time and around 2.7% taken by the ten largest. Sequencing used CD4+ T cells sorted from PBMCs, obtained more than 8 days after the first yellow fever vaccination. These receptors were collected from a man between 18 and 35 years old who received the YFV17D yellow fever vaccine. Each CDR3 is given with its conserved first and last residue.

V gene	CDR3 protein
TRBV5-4	CASRAGTSGAETQYF
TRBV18	CASSRSNTEAFF
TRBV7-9	CASSLGRTAENGYTF
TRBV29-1	CSVEVGSDTQYF
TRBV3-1	CASSQLGETQYF
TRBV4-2	CASSQTGEKLFF
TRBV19	CASTAGFTDTQYF
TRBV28	CASSLSTENTEAFF
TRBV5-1	CASSRTGTKETQYF
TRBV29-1	CSVRNFRATDTQYF
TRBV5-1	CASSSSSGGANGELFF
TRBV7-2	CASSWAPGGQETQYF
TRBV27	CASSLSRQGYAGELFF
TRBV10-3	CAITGQLMTGELFF
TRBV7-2	CASSLAGGLDSEAFF
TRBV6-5	CASSYDRVFGELFF
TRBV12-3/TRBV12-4	CASKDRGVFTGNTIYF
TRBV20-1	CSARVGGGRADTQYF
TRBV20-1	CSAGSGASSGNTIYF
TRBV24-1	CATSQAGETGELFF
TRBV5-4	CASSFSGWEQYF
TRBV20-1	CSATYTGELFF
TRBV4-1	CASSQVQNSNQPQHF
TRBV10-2	CASSDSGPPRTDTQYF
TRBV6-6	CASSYLGPPYEQYF
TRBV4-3	CASSQVHLPDVAQHF
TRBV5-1	CASRRTDNEQFF
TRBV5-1	CASRSGDTQYF
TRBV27	CASSLYGYGGTGELFF
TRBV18	CASSPWGQGTSGANVLTF
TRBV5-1	CASSETTGGGGGETQYF
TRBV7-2	CASSLRGLGTNSPLHF
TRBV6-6	CASSPPPDTYSYEQYF
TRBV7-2	CASSQRGGRYNEQFF
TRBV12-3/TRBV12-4	CASSRTETQYF
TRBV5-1	CASSFQGQGASPLHF
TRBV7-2	CASSPTSGAGQETQYF
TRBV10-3	CAIRRGTGGGPQETQYF
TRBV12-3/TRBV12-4	CASSFRTSGGDNEQFF
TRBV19	CASSIPPNEQFF
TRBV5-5	CASSLTVVVRDTQYF
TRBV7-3	CASSLNDGVDTQYF
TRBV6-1	CASSEPVRGRGDTQYF
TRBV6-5	CASSYSSTGTGYEKLFF
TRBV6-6	CASSFLGATNEKLFF
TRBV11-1	CASSLGPSGNTIYF
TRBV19	CASTRVGYNEQFF
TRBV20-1	CSARFGEVGNEQFF
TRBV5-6	CASIRGATGELFF
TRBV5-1	CASSTLPDRSSNYGYTF
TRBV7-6	CASSTGAHYEQYF
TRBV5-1	CASSPRELNPGELFF
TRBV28	CASRIILAGGLTEAFF
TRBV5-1	CASSGSPGTGGTGELFF
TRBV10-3	CAISEGSGYTF